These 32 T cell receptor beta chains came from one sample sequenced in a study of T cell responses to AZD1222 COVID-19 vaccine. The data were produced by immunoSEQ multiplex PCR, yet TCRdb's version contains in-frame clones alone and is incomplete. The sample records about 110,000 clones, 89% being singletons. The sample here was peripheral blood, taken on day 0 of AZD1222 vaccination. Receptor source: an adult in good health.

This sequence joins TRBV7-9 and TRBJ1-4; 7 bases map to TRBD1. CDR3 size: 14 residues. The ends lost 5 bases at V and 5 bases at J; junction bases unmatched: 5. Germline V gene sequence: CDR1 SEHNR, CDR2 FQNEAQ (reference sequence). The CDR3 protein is CASSNQGGNEKLFF. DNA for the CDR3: TGTGCCAGCAGCAATCAGGGGGGAAATGAAAAACTGTTTTTT.

The CDR3 spells CASSRDRGSGNTIYF. The CDR3 bases are TGTGCCAGCAGCCGGGACAGGGGTTCTGGAAACACCATATATTTT. This rearrangement joins TRBV7-2 to TRBJ1-3; 10 positions agree with TRBD1. The V and J ends lost 5 bases and 1 base, in that order; junction bases with no gene match: 2. CDR3 length: 15 residues. Per the germline V gene, CDR1 is SGHTA and CDR2 is FQGNSA.

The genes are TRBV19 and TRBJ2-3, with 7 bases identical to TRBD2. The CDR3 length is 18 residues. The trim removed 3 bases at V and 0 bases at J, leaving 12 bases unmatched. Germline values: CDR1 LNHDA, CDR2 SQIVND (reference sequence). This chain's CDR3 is CASSIRGRARKSTDTQYF. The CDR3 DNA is TGTGCCAGTAGTATTCGGGGGAGGGCCCGAAAAAGCACAGATACGCAGTATTTT.

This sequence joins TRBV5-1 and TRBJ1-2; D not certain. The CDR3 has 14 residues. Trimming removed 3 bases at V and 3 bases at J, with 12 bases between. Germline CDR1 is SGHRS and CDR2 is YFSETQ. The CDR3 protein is CASSSALLDYGYTF. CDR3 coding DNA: TGCGCCAGCAGCTCCGCCCTGCTGGACTATGGCTACACCTTC.

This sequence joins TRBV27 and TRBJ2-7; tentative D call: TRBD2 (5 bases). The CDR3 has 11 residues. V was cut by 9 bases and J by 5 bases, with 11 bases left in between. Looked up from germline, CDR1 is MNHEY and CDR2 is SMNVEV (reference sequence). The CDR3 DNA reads TGTGCCAGGAATGCCGGGAACGAGCAGTACTTC. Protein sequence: CARNAGNEQYF.

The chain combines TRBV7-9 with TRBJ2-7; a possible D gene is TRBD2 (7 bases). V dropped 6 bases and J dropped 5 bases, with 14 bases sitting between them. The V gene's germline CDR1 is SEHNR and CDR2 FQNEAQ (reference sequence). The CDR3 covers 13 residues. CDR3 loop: CASSLRGAHEQYF. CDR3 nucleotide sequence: TGTGCCAGCAGTCTTCGGGGGGCCCACGAGCAGTACTTC.

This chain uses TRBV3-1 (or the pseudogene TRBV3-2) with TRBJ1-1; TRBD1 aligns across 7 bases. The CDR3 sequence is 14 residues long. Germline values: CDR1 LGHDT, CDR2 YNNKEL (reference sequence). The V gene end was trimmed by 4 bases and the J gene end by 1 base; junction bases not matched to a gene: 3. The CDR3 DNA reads TGTGCCAGCAGCCTGGGGACAGAGAACACTGAAGCTTTCTTT. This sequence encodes CASSLGTENTEAFF.

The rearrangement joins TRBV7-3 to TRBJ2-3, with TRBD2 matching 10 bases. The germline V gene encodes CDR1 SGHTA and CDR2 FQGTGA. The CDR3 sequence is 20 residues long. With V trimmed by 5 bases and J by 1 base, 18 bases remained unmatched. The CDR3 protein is CASSPRLAGRLRYGTDTQYF. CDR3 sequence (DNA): TGTGCCAGCAGCCCAAGACTAGCGGGCCGTCTTCGTTACGGCACAGATACGCAGTATTTT.

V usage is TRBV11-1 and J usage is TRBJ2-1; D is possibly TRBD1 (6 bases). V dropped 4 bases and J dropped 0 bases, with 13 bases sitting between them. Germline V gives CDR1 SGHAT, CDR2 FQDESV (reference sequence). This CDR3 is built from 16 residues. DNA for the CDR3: TGTGCCAGCAGCTCCTTTCAGGGGAGCTCCTACAATGAGCAGTTCTTC. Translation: CASSSFQGSSYNEQFF.

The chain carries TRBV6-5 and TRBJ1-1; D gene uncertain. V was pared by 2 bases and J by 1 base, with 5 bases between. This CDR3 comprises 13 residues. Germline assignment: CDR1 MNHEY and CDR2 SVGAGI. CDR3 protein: CASSYEKNTEAFF. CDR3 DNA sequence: TGTGCCAGCAGTTACGAGAAGAACACTGAAGCTTTCTTT.

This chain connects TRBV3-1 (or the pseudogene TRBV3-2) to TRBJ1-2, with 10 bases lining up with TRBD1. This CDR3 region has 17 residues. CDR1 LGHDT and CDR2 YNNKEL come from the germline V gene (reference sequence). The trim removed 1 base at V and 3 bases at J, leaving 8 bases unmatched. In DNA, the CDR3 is TGTGCCAGCAGCCAAGCCGGAAGGACAGGGGGGGACTATGGCTACACCTTC. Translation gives CASSQAGRTGGDYGYTF.

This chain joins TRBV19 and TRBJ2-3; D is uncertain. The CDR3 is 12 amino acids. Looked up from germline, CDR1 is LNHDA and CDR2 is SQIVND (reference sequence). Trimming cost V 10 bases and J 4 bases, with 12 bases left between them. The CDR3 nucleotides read TGTGCCACCAAGGCTCTCCCAGATACGCAGTATTTT. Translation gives CATKALPDTQYF.

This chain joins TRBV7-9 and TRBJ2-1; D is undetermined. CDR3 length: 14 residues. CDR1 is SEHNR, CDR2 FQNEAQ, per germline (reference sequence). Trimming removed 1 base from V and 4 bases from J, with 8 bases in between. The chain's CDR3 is CASSLGNSYNEQFF. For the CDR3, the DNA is TGTGCCAGCAGCTTAGGGAACAGTTACAATGAGCAGTTCTTC.

CDR3 residues: CASSERRREETQYF. DNA of the CDR3: TGTGCCAGCAGCGAAAGGCGCAGGGAGGAGACCCAGTACTTC. The chain links TRBV7-2 to TRBJ2-5; D possibly uses TRBD1 or TRBD2 (5 bases each). Trimming took off 5 bases at V and 5 bases at J, with 15 bases between the two ends. Per germline, CDR1 SGHTA and CDR2 FQGNSA. There are 14 residues in the CDR3. The whole variable domain, filled in from reference TRBV7-2 and TRBJ2-5, reads GAGVSQSPSNKVTEKGKDVELRCDPISGHTALYWYRQSLGQGLEFLIYFQGNSAPDKSGLPSDRFSAERTGGSVSTLTIQRTQQEDSAVYLCASSERRREETQYFGPGTRLLVL.

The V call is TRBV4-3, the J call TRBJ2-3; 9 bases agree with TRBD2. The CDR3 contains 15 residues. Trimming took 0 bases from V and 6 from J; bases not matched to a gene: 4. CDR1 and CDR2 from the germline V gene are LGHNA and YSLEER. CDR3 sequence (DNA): TGCGCCAGCAGCCAAGATAGCGGGAGAAGGGATACGCAGTATTTT. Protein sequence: CASSQDSGRRDTQYF.

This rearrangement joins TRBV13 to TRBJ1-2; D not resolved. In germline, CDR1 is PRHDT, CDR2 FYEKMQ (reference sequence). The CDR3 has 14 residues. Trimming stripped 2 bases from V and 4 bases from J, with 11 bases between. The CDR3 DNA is TGTGCCAGCAGCTTAAGTGTGGGCGGCTATGGCTACACCTTC. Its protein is CASSLSVGGYGYTF.

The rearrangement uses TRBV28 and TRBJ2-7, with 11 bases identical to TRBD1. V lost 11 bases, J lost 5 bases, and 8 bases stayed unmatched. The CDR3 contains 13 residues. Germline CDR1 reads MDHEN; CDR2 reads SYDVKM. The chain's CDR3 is CAGRGTGGNEQYF. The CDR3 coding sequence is TGTGCCGGCCGAGGGACAGGGGGGAACGAGCAGTACTTC.

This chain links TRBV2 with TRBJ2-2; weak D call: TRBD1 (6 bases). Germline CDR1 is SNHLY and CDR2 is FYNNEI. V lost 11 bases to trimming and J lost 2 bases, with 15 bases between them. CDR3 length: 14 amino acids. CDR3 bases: TGTGCCGGCCACGGGACACGTAACACCGGGGAGCTGTTTTTT. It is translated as CAGHGTRNTGELFF.

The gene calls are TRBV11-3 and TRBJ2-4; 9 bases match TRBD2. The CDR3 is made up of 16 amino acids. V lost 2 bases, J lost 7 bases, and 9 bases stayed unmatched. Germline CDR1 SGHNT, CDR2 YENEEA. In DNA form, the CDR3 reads TGTGCCAGCAGCTTAAGGGCGGGGGGGTTAGAGAACATTCAGTACTTC. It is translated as CASSLRAGGLENIQYF.

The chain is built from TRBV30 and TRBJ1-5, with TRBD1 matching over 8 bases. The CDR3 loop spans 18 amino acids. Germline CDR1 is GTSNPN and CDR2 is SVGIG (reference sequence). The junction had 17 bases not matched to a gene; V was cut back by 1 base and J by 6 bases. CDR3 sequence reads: CAWSAGRIGQGSTQPQHF. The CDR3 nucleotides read TGTGCCTGGAGTGCTGGTCGGATCGGACAGGGCTCGACTCAGCCCCAGCATTTT. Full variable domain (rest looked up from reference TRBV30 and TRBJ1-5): SQTIHQWPATLVQPVGSPLSLECTVEGTSNPNLYWYRQAAGRGLQLLFYSVGIGQISSEVPQNLSASRPQDRQFILSSKKLLLSDSGFYLCAWSAGRIGQGSTQPQHFGDGTRLSIL.

The CDR3: CASSLAGDQETQYF. Written as DNA, the CDR3 is TGTGCCAGCAGCTTGGCGGGAGACCAAGAGACCCAGTACTTC. J is TRBJ2-5 and V is TRBV7-2, with 7 bases fitting TRBD2. V shed 3 bases and J 0 bases; nucleotides not matched to a gene: 1. The CDR3 is made up of 14 amino acids. Germline CDR1 is SGHTA and CDR2 is FQGNSA.

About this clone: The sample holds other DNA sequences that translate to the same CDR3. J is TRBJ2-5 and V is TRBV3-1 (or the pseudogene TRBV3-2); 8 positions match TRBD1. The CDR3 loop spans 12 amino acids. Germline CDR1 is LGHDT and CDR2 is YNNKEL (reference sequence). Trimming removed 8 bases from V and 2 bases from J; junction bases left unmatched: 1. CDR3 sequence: CASRDRQETQYF. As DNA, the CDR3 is TGTGCCAGCCGGGACAGGCAAGAGACCCAGTACTTC.

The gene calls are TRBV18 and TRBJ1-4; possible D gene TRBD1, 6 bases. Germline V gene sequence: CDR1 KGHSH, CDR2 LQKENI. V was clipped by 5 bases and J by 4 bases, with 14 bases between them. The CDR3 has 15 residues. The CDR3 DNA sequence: TGTGCCAGCTCATGGGAACAGGGCCTTAATGAAAAACTGTTTTTT. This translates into CASSWEQGLNEKLFF. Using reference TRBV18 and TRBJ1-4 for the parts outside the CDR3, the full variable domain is NAGVMQNPRHLVRRRGQEARLRCSPMKGHSHVYWYRQLPEEGLKFMVYLQKENIIDESGMPKERFSAEFPKEGPSILRIQQVVRGDSAAYFCASSWEQGLNEKLFFGSGTQLSVL.

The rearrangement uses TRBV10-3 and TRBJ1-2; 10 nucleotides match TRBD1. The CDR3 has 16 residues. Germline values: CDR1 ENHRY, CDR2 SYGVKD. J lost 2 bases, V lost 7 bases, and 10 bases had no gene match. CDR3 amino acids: CAITPGQGNSNYGYTF. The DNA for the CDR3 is TGTGCCATCACGCCGGGACAGGGGAATTCCAACTATGGCTACACCTTC.

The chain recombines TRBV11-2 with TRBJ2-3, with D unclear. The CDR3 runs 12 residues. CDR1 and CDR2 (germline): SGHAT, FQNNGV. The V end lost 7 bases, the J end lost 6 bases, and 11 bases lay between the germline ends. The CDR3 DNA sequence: TGTGCCAGCACCCGGGCCCGGGATACGCAGTATTTT. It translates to CASTRARDTQYF.

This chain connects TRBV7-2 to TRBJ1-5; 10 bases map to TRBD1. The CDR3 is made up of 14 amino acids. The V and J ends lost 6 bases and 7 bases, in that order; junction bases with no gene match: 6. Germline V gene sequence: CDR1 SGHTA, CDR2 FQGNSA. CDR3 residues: CASRATGGQQPQHF. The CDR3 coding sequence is TGTGCCAGCAGAGCGACAGGGGGCCAACAGCCCCAGCATTTT. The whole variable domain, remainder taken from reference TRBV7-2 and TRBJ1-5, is GAGVSQSPSNKVTEKGKDVELRCDPISGHTALYWYRQSLGQGLEFLIYFQGNSAPDKSGLPSDRFSAERTGGSVSTLTIQRTQQEDSAVYLCASRATGGQQPQHFGDGTRLSIL.

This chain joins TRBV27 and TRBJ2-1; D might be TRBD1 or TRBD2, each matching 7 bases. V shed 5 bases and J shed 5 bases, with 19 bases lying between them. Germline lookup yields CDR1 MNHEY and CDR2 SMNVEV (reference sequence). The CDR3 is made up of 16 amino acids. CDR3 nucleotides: TGTGCCAGCAGTGACTTACAGGGGAGGGGGGACAATGAGCAGTTCTTC. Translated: CASSDLQGRGDNEQFF.

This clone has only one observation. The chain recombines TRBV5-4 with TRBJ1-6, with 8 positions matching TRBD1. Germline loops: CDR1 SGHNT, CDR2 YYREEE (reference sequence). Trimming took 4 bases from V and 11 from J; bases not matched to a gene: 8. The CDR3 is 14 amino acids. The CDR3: CASSLGQGRPPLHF. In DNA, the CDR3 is TGTGCCAGCAGCCTAGGACAGGGAAGGCCACCCCTCCACTTT. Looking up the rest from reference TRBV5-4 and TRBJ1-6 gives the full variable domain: ETGVTQSPTHLIKTRGQQVTLRCSSQSGHNTVSWYQQALGQGPQFIFQYYREEENGRGNFPPRFSGLQFPNYSSELNVNALELDDSALYLCASSLGQGRPPLHFGNGTRLTVT.

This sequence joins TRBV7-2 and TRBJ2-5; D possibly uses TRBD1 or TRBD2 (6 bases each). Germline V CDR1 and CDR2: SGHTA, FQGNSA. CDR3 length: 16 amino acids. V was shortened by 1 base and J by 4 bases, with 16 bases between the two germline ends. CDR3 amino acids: CASSLGIGGKGETQYF. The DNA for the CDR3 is TGTGCCAGCAGCTTAGGTATAGGGGGGAAAGGAGAGACCCAGTACTTC.

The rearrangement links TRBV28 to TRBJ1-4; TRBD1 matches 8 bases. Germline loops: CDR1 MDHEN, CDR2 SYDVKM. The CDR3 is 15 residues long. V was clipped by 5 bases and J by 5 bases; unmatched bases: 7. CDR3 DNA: TGTGCCAGCAGTCCCTCCGGGACAGGAAATGAAAAACTGTTTTTT. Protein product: CASSPSGTGNEKLFF.

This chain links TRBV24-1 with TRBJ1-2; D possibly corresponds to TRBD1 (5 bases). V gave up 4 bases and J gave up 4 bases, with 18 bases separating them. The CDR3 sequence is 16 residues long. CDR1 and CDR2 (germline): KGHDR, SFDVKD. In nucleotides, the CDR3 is TGTGCCACCAGTGACACCGGGGCAATTGAGATCTATGGCTACACCTTC. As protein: CATSDTGAIEIYGYTF.

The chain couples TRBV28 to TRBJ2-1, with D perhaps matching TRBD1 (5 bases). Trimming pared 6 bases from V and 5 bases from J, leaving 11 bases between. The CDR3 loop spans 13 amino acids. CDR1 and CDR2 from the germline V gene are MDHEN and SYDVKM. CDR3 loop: CASSLGQHNEQFF. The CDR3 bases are TGTGCCAGCAGCCTCGGACAACACAATGAGCAGTTCTTC.